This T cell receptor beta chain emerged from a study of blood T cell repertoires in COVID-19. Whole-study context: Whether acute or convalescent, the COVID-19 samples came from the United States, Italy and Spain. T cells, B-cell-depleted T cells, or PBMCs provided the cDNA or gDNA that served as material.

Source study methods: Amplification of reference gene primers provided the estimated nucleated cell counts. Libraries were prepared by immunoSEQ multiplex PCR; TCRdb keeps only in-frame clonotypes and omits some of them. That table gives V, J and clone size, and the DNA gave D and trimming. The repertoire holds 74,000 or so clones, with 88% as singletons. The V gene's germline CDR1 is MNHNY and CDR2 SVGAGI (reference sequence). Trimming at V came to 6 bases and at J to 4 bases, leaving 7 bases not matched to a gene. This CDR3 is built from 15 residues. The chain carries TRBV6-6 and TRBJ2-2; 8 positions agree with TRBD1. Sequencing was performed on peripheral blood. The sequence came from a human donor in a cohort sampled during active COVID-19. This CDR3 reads CASRPGQGATGELFF. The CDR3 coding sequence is TGTGCCAGCAGGCCCGGGCAGGGGGCCACCGGGGAGCTGTTTTTT.